Reported below is one T cell receptor beta chain. These data come from a study of CD8+ T cells in alopecia areata. Looked up from germline, CDR1 is SGHTA and CDR2 is FQGTGA. J lost 5 bases, V lost 2 bases, and 0 bases had no gene match. The length of the CDR3 is 13 residues. cDNA serving as the sequencing template came from extracted, reverse transcribed RNA. Sequencing was performed with immunoSEQ multiplex PCR; in TCRdb, only in-frame clones are kept and a portion is missing. Here the sample spans about 180,000 clones, over 55% being singletons. The sequence was obtained from a human donor with alopecia areata. The sample consisted of CD4+ T cells sorted from blood, taken at week 0. The chain links TRBV7-3 to TRBJ1-5, with TRBD1 identical over 7 bases. The DNA for the CDR3 is TGTGCCAGCAGCTTAGACAGGGATCAGCCCCAGCATTTT. It codes for CASSLDRDQPQHF.